What follows describes a single T cell receptor (beta chain). TCRdb re-derived calls from the 5' RACE reads in MiXCR, one entry per CDR3 protein. The sample has over 30,000 distinct CDR3 sequences, 26% seen once; the top ten hold roughly 3.7%. CDR3 length: 14 residues. The ends lost 10 bases at V and 5 bases at J; junction bases unmatched: 9. Germline-derived CDR1 and CDR2 are SEHNR and FQNEAQ (reference sequence). This TCR came from a female donor with breast cancer. The rearrangement uses TRBV7-9 and TRBJ2-3, with 10 nucleotides matching TRBD2. The sample consisted of naive CD4+ T cells sorted from a lymph node. This sample's subset: naive CD4+ T cells, CD4+CD45RA+CD25-. The CDR3 sequence: CAIQREGLEDTQYF. The DNA for the CDR3 is TGTGCCATCCAGCGGGAGGGCCTGGAAGATACGCAGTATTTT. Full variable domain (outside the CDR3, taken from reference TRBV7-9 and TRBJ2-3): DTGVSQNPRHKITKRGQNVTFRCDPISEHNRLYWYRQTLGQGPEFLTYFQNEAQLEKSRLLSDRFSAERPKGSFSTLEIQRTEQGDSAMYLCAIQREGLEDTQYFGPGTRLTVL.